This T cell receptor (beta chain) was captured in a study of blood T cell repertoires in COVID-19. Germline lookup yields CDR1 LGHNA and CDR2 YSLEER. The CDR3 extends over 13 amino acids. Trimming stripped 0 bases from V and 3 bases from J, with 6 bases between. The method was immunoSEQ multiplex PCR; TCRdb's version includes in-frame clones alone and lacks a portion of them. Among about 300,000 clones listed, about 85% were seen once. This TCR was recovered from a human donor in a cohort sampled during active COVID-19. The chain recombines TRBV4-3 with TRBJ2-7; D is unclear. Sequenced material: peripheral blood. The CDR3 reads CASSQDGYYEQYF. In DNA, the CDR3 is TGCGCCAGCAGCCAAGACGGGTACTACGAGCAGTACTTC.